The 23 T cell receptor beta chains reported below all come from one sample, sequenced in a study of CD8+CD57+ T cells in acquired aplastic anemia. The use of genomic DNA as template underpinned the TCR beta VDJ and CDR3 profiling. TCRdb independently ran MiXCR on the reads; one entry per CDR3 protein. The sample lists around 150,000 distinct CDR3 sequences, around 45% occurring once. Input material: sorted CD4+, CD8+, or CD8+CD57+ T cells (not recorded which) from PBMCs. Receptors were obtained from a human donor in good health.

This clonotype has at least ten counts. This rearrangement joins TRBV10-3 to TRBJ1-1, with a possible D match to TRBD1 (6 bases). This CDR3 contains 13 residues. The germline gives CDR1 ENHRY, CDR2 SYGVKD. The V gene lost 6 bases and the J gene lost 5 bases, with 13 bases spanning the gap. The CDR3 sequence is CAISLGGGTEAFF. The DNA for the CDR3 is TGTGCCATCAGCCTAGGAGGGGGGACTGAAGCTTTCTTT.

This chain links TRBV10-2 with TRBJ1-2, with TRBD1 matching over 8 bases. There are 15 residues in the CDR3. Per germline, CDR1 WSHSY and CDR2 SAAADI. With 3 bases clipped from V and 7 bases from J, the junction kept 10 bases outside the gene matches. The CDR3 coding sequence is TGCGCCAGCAGTGACGGCGGCAGGGGGCCGGGTGGCTACACCTTC. Its translation is CASSDGGRGPGGYTF.

Regarding this clonotype: This likely comes from a read error, as the CDR3 has no conserved phenylalanine or tryptophan at its end. The rearrangement uses TRBV6-1 and TRBJ1-2; D gene uncertain. The CDR3 contains 14 residues. The ends were cut back, 5 bases at V and 2 bases at J, with 12 bases in the middle. Germline-derived CDR1 and CDR2 are MNHNS and SASEGT. In nucleotides, the CDR3 is TGTGCCAGCAGTCAGACGGACGGAAACTATGGCTACACCGTC. It codes for CASSQTDGNYGYTV.

The V and J genes are TRBV20-1 and TRBJ2-3; the D gene could be TRBD1 or TRBD2 (5 bases each). The length of the CDR3 is 15 residues. Germline V gene data show CDR1 as DFQATT and CDR2 as SNEGSKA (reference sequence). With 5 bases removed from V and 0 bases from J, the gap between germline ends came to 15 bases. The CDR3 loop is CSAGLGVFSTDTQYF. Written as DNA, the CDR3 is TGCAGTGCTGGGCTGGGGGTGTTTAGCACAGATACGCAGTATTTT.

At least ten counts were recorded for this clonotype. This sequence joins TRBV4-3 and TRBJ1-4; 7 bases are shared with TRBD1. The CDR3 runs to 16 residues. Germline V lookup: CDR1 LGHNA, CDR2 YSLEER. V shed 1 base, J shed 5 bases, and the junction held 7 bases outside the gene matches. This CDR3 is CASSQAIGGGNEKLFF. CDR3 DNA sequence: TGCGCCAGCAGCCAAGCAATAGGGGGCGGAAATGAAAAACTGTTTTTT.

This rearrangement joins TRBV13 to TRBJ2-2, with TRBD1 matching 10 bases. V lost 5 bases, J lost 5 bases, and 8 bases stayed unmatched. This CDR3 comprises 16 residues. The V gene's germline CDR1 is PRHDT and CDR2 FYEKMQ (reference sequence). The chain's CDR3 is CASSRPGQGITGELFF. The CDR3 DNA reads TGTGCCAGCAGCCGGCCGGGACAGGGGATAACCGGGGAGCTGTTTTTT. The entire variable domain, with the rest obtained from reference TRBV13 and TRBJ2-2, is as follows: AAGVIQSPRHLIKEKRETATLKCYPIPRHDTVYWYQQGPGQDPQFLISFYEKMQSDKGSIPDRFSAQQFSDYHSELNMSSLELGDSALYFCASSRPGQGITGELFFGEGSRLTVL.

The table lists this clonotype with a few counts. This chain joins TRBV7-7 and TRBJ2-7, with no clear D. CDR1 is SSHAT and CDR2 is FNYEAQ in the germline V gene (reference sequence). V dropped 2 bases and J dropped 7 bases, with 6 bases sitting between them. The CDR3 runs 11 residues. CDR3 in DNA: TGTGCCAGCAGCTTATCCCCTGAGCAGTACTTC. Amino acid sequence: CASSLSPEQYF.

The chain recombines TRBV18 with TRBJ1-5; weak D call: TRBD1 (5 bases). V was trimmed by 2 bases and J by 2 bases, leaving 13 bases between them. Germline CDR1 KGHSH, CDR2 LQKENI. The CDR3 contains 16 residues. Here the CDR3 reads CASSPVSGFGNQPQHF. CDR3 bases: TGTGCCAGCTCACCAGTCTCAGGGTTTGGCAATCAGCCCCAGCATTTT.

J is TRBJ2-6 and V is TRBV2, with 7 bases lining up with TRBD1. J lost 0 bases, V lost 6 bases, and 2 bases had no gene match. CDR3 length: 15 amino acids. Looked up from germline, CDR1 is SNHLY and CDR2 is FYNNEI. The CDR3 DNA reads TGTGCCAGCAGGACAGGGACCTCTGGGGCCAACGTCCTGACTTTC. Its translation is CASRTGTSGANVLTF. Filled out from reference TRBV2 and TRBJ2-6, the complete variable domain reads EPEVTQTPSHQVTQMGQEVILRCVPISNHLYFYWYRQILGQKVEFLVSFYNNEISEKSEIFDDQFSVERPDGSNFTLKIRSTKLEDSAMYFCASRTGTSGANVLTFGAGSRLTVL.

This clonotype was picked up a small number of times. The rearrangement joins TRBV7-2 to TRBJ1-2, with 9 bases aligning to TRBD1. Germline CDR1 is SGHTA and CDR2 is FQGNSA. J was trimmed by 8 bases and V by 1 base; bases with no gene match: 11. The CDR3 runs to 16 residues. CDR3: CASSLGGQGTGGGYTF. The CDR3 bases are TGTGCCAGCAGCTTAGGGGGACAGGGAACGGGGGGGGGCTACACCTTC.

In its sample, this clonotype was seen many times. This chain links TRBV5-1 with TRBJ2-1, with D uncertain. CDR3 length: 11 residues. With 3 bases removed from V and 8 bases from J, the gap between germline ends came to 6 bases. The V gene's germline CDR1 is SGHRS and CDR2 YFSETQ. CDR3 nucleotides: TGCGCCAGCAGCTCAAGCTATGAGCAGTTCTTC. Translating it yields CASSSSYEQFF.

Regarding this clonotype: No conserved phenylalanine or tryptophan ends this CDR3, so it is likely a read error. The chain has TRBV7-3 and TRBJ1-1; D is perhaps TRBD1 (5 bases). The V gene's germline CDR1 is SGHTA and CDR2 FQGTGA. The CDR3 has 13 amino acids. V was pared by 5 bases and J by 4 bases, with 11 bases between. The CDR3 sequence: CASSPGTSTEAFL. Here the CDR3 DNA reads TGTGCCAGCAGCCCCGGGACGAGCACTGAAGCTTTCTTG.

This clonotype was detected ten times or more. The V and J genes are TRBV20-1 and TRBJ2-1; TRBD2 aligns across 14 bases. CDR1 DFQATT and CDR2 SNEGSKA come from the germline V gene (reference sequence). The CDR3 consists of 16 residues. The CDR3 protein is CRLGLAGGRTYNEQFF. CDR3 coding DNA: TGCAGGCTCGGACTAGCGGGGGGCCGAACCTACAATGAGCAGTTCTTC.

The chain links TRBV6-2 or TRBV6-3 to TRBJ1-2; possible D gene TRBD1, 5 bases. The germline V gene has CDR1 MNHEY and CDR2 SVGEGT. Trimming left V 5 bases short and J 4 bases short, with 17 bases between. The length of the CDR3 is 15 residues. CDR3 nucleotides: TGTGCCAGCAGTGACGACAGCCCTCGGGTCTATGGCTACACCTTC. Translating it yields CASSDDSPRVYGYTF.

The chain uses TRBV28 and TRBJ2-3; D possibly uses TRBD1 or TRBD2 (5 bases each). V lost 6 bases, J lost 4 bases, and 11 bases lay in between. Germline values: CDR1 MDHEN, CDR2 SYDVKM. CDR3 length: 13 residues. The CDR3 reads CASRGRAADTQYF. For the CDR3, the DNA is TGTGCCAGCAGGGGGCGAGCGGCAGATACGCAGTATTTT.

The chain recombines TRBV2 with TRBJ1-4; possibly TRBD1 for D (5 bases). This CDR3 comprises 12 residues. V lost 8 bases and J 11 bases, leaving 15 bases between the germline ends. From germline, CDR1 is SNHLY and CDR2 FYNNEI. The DNA of the CDR3 is TGTGCCAGCTCCGAAGGGGCCGTGAAACTGTTTTTT. Residues: CASSEGAVKLFF.

The chain links TRBV25-1 to TRBJ1-6; D perhaps matches TRBD1 (5 bases). The length of the CDR3 is 17 residues. Germline loops: CDR1 MGHDK, CDR2 SYGVNS. V was clipped by 2 bases and J by 3 bases, with 14 bases between them. In nucleotides, the CDR3 is TGTGCCAGCAGTGAAAGCCGGGGGACTGACTATAATTCACCCCTCCACTTT. This translates into CASSESRGTDYNSPLHF.

This clonotype was seen ten or more times. The chain joins TRBV20-1 to TRBJ2-3, with 13 bases aligning to TRBD2. This CDR3 contains 17 residues. V shed 5 bases and J 4 bases; nucleotides not matched to a gene: 12. From germline, CDR1 is DFQATT and CDR2 SNEGSKA (reference sequence). The CDR3 loop is CSALSQVLAGGPDTQYF. DNA for the CDR3: TGCAGTGCTTTAAGCCAGGTACTAGCGGGAGGGCCAGATACGCAGTATTTT.

This clonotype was seen repeatedly, ten times or more. CDR3 coding DNA: TGTGCCAGTAGCGAGGGGGTCGGACGGATGTACACTGAAGCTTTCTTT. It yields the protein CASSEGVGRMYTEAFF. This chain connects TRBV19 to TRBJ1-1; D possibly corresponds to TRBD1 (6 bases). Trimming stripped 6 bases from V and 3 bases from J, with 20 bases between. CDR1 and CDR2 (germline): LNHDA, SQIVND (reference sequence). This CDR3 contains 16 residues.

Details on this clonotype: One base away lies a much larger clone, so this may be a sequencing read error. This chain joins TRBV12-3 or TRBV12-4 and TRBJ1-3; D possibly corresponds to TRBD1 (6 bases). The CDR3 sequence is 14 residues long. The CDR3 spells CASGQLGSGNAIYF. DNA of the CDR3: TGTGCCAGCGGACAGCTGGGCTCTGGAAACGCCATATATTTT.

The chain combines TRBV11-1 with TRBJ2-5, with D possibly called TRBD1 or TRBD2 (5 bases each). Germline CDR1 SGHAT, CDR2 FQDESV (reference sequence). Trimming cost V 1 base and J 0 bases, with 6 bases left between them. The CDR3 is made up of 14 amino acids. The CDR3 DNA reads as TGTGCCAGCAGCTTAGGGGGGTACCAAGAGACCCAGTACTTC. This codes for CASSLGGYQETQYF.

A single count supports this clonotype. A much larger clone lies a single base off, so this may be a read error. V is TRBV7-9 and J is TRBJ1-5, with a possible D match to TRBD1 (5 bases). There are 15 residues in the CDR3. V shed 5 bases and J shed 2 bases, with 13 bases lying between them. The V gene's germline CDR1 is SEHNR and CDR2 FQNEAQ (reference sequence). CDR3 region: CASSLGTAGNQPQHF. In DNA form, the CDR3 reads TGTGCCAGCAGCCTCGGGACTGCGGGCAATCAGCCCCAGCATTTT.

This clonotype was counted between two and nine times. This chain joins TRBV6-2 or TRBV6-3 and TRBJ1-1; D possibly corresponds to TRBD1 (6 bases). V dropped 6 bases and J dropped 2 bases, with 10 bases sitting between them. Germline V gives CDR1 MNHEY, CDR2 SVGEGT. This CDR3 is built from 13 residues. The CDR3 DNA reads TGTGCCAGCAGGCGGACAGTAAACACTGAAGCTTTCTTT. It codes for CASRRTVNTEAFF.